The rows below give T cell receptor beta chains drawn from one sample of a study of vaccination and CD4 T cells after COVID-19. TCRdb fed the PCR reads into MiXCR, producing one record per CDR3 protein. Here the sample spans more than 7,000 distinct CDR3 sequences, around 60% being singletons. Antigen specificity for these receptors is unknown. This material consisted of cultured CD4+ T cells from blood, taken after SARS-CoV-2 vaccination. Receptors were obtained from a human donor with COVID-19. Both conserved end residues are part of each CDR3. The order of the fields is J gene, clone size, V gene, D gene, CDR3 DNA, CDR3 protein. The D gene is left open where the match is weak. The listing skips clone size in some rows; elsewhere it reads once, few, many or a size class.

TRBJ1-3 | once | TRBV11-2 | . | TGTGCCAGCAGCCCCCCCCGGGACCCGGGAGGAGGAAACACCATATATTTT | CASSPPRDPGGGNTIYF
TRBJ1-5 | . | TRBV20-1 | . | TGCAGTGCTACTCCCGGAGGTCAGCCCCAGCATTTT | CSATPGGQPQHF
TRBJ1-1 | . | TRBV6-1 | TRBD1 | TGTGCCAGCAAGGGACAGGGGATCTCTGAAGCTTTCTTT | CASKGQGISEAFF
TRBJ2-1 | . | TRBV15 | . | TGTGCCACCAGCAGAGATTTGGGCAGGGTACGGGTTGGGGATGAGCAGTTCTTC | CATSRDLGRVRVGDEQFF
TRBJ1-2 | . | TRBV4-2 | TRBD1 | TGTGCCAGCAGCCTCGGCGGAGGGGGACAGGGCTACACCTTC | CASSLGGGGQGYTF
TRBJ1-5 | . | TRBV24-1 | . | TGTGCCACCAGTGATCCCAGGGAAGATCAGCCCCAGCATTTT | CATSDPREDQPQHF
TRBJ1-1 | few | TRBV2 | . | TGTGCCAGCAGTGGTCGGCCGAACACTGAAGCTTTCTTT | CASSGRPNTEAFF
TRBJ1-5 | few | TRBV7-9 | . | TGTGCCAGCGAGTTAACGGGGGGCAATCAGCCCCAGCATTTT | CASELTGGNQPQHF
TRBJ2-5 | . | TRBV7-9 | . | TGTGCCAGCAGCCCCCCGGTAGGGGGGGGGTACCAAGAGACCCAGTACTTC | CASSPPVGGGYQETQYF
TRBJ2-1 | . | TRBV28 | . | TGTGCCAGCAGCCCCTCCAGGGGTGGGTACAATGAGCAGTTCTTC | CASSPSRGGYNEQFF
TRBJ2-3 | . | TRBV30 | TRBD2 | TGTGCCTGGAGTGTACTAGCGGGGGGAACCACAGATACGCAGTATTTT | CAWSVLAGGTTDTQYF
TRBJ1-2 | . | TRBV19 | . | TGTGCCAGTAGCCCGGGAACAACTAACTATGGCTACACCTTC | CASSPGTTNYGYTF
TRBJ2-5 | . | TRBV7-2 | . | TGTGCCAGCAGTTATTGGGGGAAGGACCAAGAGACCCAGTACTTC | CASSYWGKDQETQYF
TRBJ1-5 | . | TRBV20-1 | . | TGCAGTGCTAGTCATCCGGGGTGGAACAATCAGCCCCAGCATTTT | CSASHPGWNNQPQHF
TRBJ1-5 | . | TRBV7-8 | . | TGTGCCAGCAGCTCAGACGGATCGTTTCATCAGCCCCAGCATTTT | CASSSDGSFHQPQHF
TRBJ1-2 | few | TRBV6-1 | TRBD1 | TGTGCCAGCAGTCACGAGGACAGGGCTCATGGCTACACCTTC | CASSHEDRAHGYTF
TRBJ1-6 | . | TRBV27 | . | TGTGCCAGCAGTTCGCAACCACTCCCCCCAATCCCACCTAATTCACCCCTCCACTTT | CASSSQPLPPIPPNSPLHF
TRBJ1-6 | . | TRBV3-1 | . | TGTGCCAGCAGCCCCAGGGAGACCTATAATTCACCCCTCCACTTT | CASSPRETYNSPLHF
TRBJ1-6 | few | TRBV20-1 | TRBD1 | TGCAGTGCTAGAGATCCTCGGGGGGACAGGTCAAATTCACCCCTCCACTTT | CSARDPRGDRSNSPLHF
TRBJ2-1 | . | TRBV24-1 | . | TGTGCCACCAGTGTACTCGATGAGCAGTTCTTC | CATSVLDEQFF
TRBJ2-2 | . | TRBV30 | . | TGTGCCTGGAGTGCCACCGGGGAGCTGTTTTTT | CAWSATGELFF
TRBJ1-2 | . | TRBV27 | . | TGTGCCAGCAAACAACAGGGCCCCCCAGCTAACTATGGCTACACCTTC | CASKQQGPPANYGYTF
TRBJ2-7 | once | TRBV2 | . | TGTGCCAGCAAACAGGCAGCCTACGAGCAGTACTTC | CASKQAAYEQYF
TRBJ1-5 | . | TRBV29-1 | . | TGCAGCGTCGCGACCTCATGGGGCAATCAGCCCCAGCATTTT | CSVATSWGNQPQHF
TRBJ2-3 | medium-sized | TRBV7-3 | TRBD2 | TGTGCCAGCAGCCAAGCGGGGGGGCTTTTAGATACGCAGTATTTT | CASSQAGGLLDTQYF
TRBJ2-3 | . | TRBV6-5 | TRBD2 | TGTGCCAGCAGTTACTCGGCGGGGGGGTTGCCCACAGATACGCAGTATTTT | CASSYSAGGLPTDTQYF
TRBJ2-5 | . | TRBV6-5 | TRBD2 | TGTGCCAGCAGTTACGTTGCGGGGGGGCATGGAGAGACCCAGTACTTC | CASSYVAGGHGETQYF
TRBJ1-6 | . | TRBV7-2 | . | TGTGCCAGCAGCTTACGTGACAGCAATTCACCCCTCCACTTT | CASSLRDSNSPLHF
TRBJ2-7 | few | TRBV7-8 | TRBD1 | TGTGCCAGCAGCTTGGCGGGCAGGACAGGGGGCAAGTACGAGCAGTACTTC | CASSLAGRTGGKYEQYF
TRBJ1-2 | . | TRBV28 | TRBD1 | TGTGCCAGCAGGGGGACAGGGGATATTTCGTCCGGCTACACCTTC | CASRGTGDISSGYTF
TRBJ1-2 | . | TRBV6-1 | . | TGTGCAGAAACTAGGGGGGTTGGGTATGGCTACACCTTC | CAETRGVGYGYTF
TRBJ2-3 | . | TRBV20-1 | TRBD2 | TGCAGTGTCCGGTCAGTGGGGGGGTACGATACGCAGTATTTT | CSVRSVGGYDTQYF
TRBJ1-2 | . | TRBV29-1 | . | TGCAGCGTCCCCGGGTGGGCCACGAACTATGGCTACACCTTC | CSVPGWATNYGYTF
TRBJ1-5 | . | TRBV2 | . | TGTGCCAGCAGTGCCCTAAGTAGGCCCCAGCATTTT | CASSALSRPQHF
TRBJ1-4 | . | TRBV20-1 | . | TGCAGTGCTAGTTCCCCGCAGGGAGGCCTCGAAAAACTGTTTTTT | CSASSPQGGLEKLFF
TRBJ2-2 | . | TRBV10-2 | . | TGCGCCAGCAAGACTACCCCGAACACCGGGGAGCTGTTTTTT | CASKTTPNTGELFF
TRBJ2-3 | . | TRBV10-3 | TRBD2 | TGTGCCATCAGTCTTGCGGGGGGATCCACTAGCACAGATACGCAGTATTTT | CAISLAGGSTSTDTQYF
TRBJ1-3 | once | TRBV11-3 | . | TGTGCCAGCAGCCCCCGTGGGGCTGGAAACACCATATATTTT | CASSPRGAGNTIYF
TRBJ2-2 | . | TRBV24-1 | TRBD2 | TGTGCCACCAGTGATCCCGACCGACTAGCGGGGATCACCGGGGAGCTGTTTTTT | CATSDPDRLAGITGELFF